The 10 T cell receptor beta chains in this list originate from one sample, sequenced in a study of shared clonotypes between healthy human individuals. This table comes from immunoSEQ multiplex PCR, and its TCRdb copy is limited to in-frame clones, with some not included. The table lists just over 2,000,000 clones, roughly 94% of them singletons. The naive CD8 fraction comprised CD45RO-negative cells positively selected for CCR7 and excluded terminally differentiated effector memory CD45RA+ cells. The material sequenced was naive CD8+ T cells sorted from blood. The receptors were sampled from a man between 18 and 29 years old in good health.

The rearrangement links TRBV7-9 to TRBJ2-7; the match to TRBD1 covers 7 bases. From germline, CDR1 is SEHNR and CDR2 FQNEAQ (reference sequence). With 1 base clipped from V and 2 bases from J, the junction kept 5 bases outside the gene matches. The CDR3 covers 15 residues. Here the CDR3 reads CASSLGTGQTYEQYF. CDR3 bases: TGTGCCAGCAGCTTAGGGACAGGCCAGACCTACGAGCAGTACTTC.

The chain joins TRBV2 to TRBJ2-7; D is perhaps TRBD1 (5 bases). V gave up 0 bases and J gave up 2 bases, with 20 bases separating them. This CDR3 spans 18 amino acids. The germline gives CDR1 SNHLY, CDR2 FYNNEI. The CDR3 bases are TGTGCCAGCAGTGAAGCGCAGGATAAGACAGAACGAACCTACGAGCAGTACTTC. Its translation: CASSEAQDKTERTYEQYF.

The J gene is TRBJ1-1, the V gene TRBV4-1; tentative D call: TRBD1 (5 bases). The V gene's germline CDR1 is MGHRA and CDR2 YSYEKL. V gave up 4 bases and J gave up 1 base, with 13 bases separating them. This CDR3 contains 15 residues. CDR3 bases: TGCGCCAGCAGCCCTGGAGTGGGGGGGAACACTGAAGCTTTCTTT. Translated: CASSPGVGGNTEAFF.

The rearrangement links TRBV5-4 to TRBJ2-1; D unclear. The CDR3 contains 11 residues. Trimming shortened V by 3 bases and J by 8 bases, and 6 bases separated the two germline ends. The germline gives CDR1 SGHNT, CDR2 YYREEE (reference sequence). CDR3 in amino acids: CASSSAHEQFF. The CDR3 DNA is TGTGCCAGCAGCTCCGCCCATGAGCAGTTCTTC.

J is TRBJ1-1 and V is TRBV4-1; 9 bases fit TRBD1. The CDR3 has 15 amino acids. Trimming removed 6 bases from V and 6 bases from J; junction bases left unmatched: 11. CDR1 and CDR2 from the germline V gene are MGHRA and YSYEKL. CDR3 sequence reads: CASRITETGGPEAFF. In DNA form, the CDR3 reads TGCGCCAGCAGGATCACAGAGACAGGGGGGCCTGAAGCTTTCTTT.

The rearrangement links TRBV5-4 to TRBJ2-3; D is undetermined. V dropped 6 bases and J dropped 4 bases, with 12 bases sitting between them. Germline CDR1 reads SGHNT; CDR2 reads YYREEE (reference sequence). The CDR3 loop spans 13 amino acids. The CDR3 loop reads CASTTLASDTQYF. The CDR3 DNA reads TGTGCCAGCACCACGCTGGCCTCAGATACGCAGTATTTT.

This chain links TRBV15 with TRBJ2-2; possibly TRBD1 for D (7 bases). This CDR3 region has 14 residues. Germline V gene lookup returns CDR1 LNHNV and CDR2 YYDKDF (reference sequence). V dropped 9 bases and J dropped 5 bases, with 16 bases sitting between them. In DNA form, the CDR3 reads TGTGCCACGGGAGTTTCAGGGGGGACCGGGGAGCTGTTTTTT. It codes for CATGVSGGTGELFF.

J is TRBJ2-3 and V is TRBV27; 7 bases match TRBD2. The germline V gene encodes CDR1 MNHEY and CDR2 SMNVEV (reference sequence). There are 16 residues in the CDR3. Trimming removed 5 bases from V and 4 bases from J; junction bases left unmatched: 12. The CDR3 DNA reads as TGTGCCAGCAGTCCCGCCGCGGGAGTAATTCCAGATACGCAGTATTTT. Amino acids: CASSPAAGVIPDTQYF.

V usage is TRBV28 and J usage is TRBJ1-5; 9 bases fit TRBD1. Germline CDR1 reads MDHEN; CDR2 reads SYDVKM. V gave up 7 bases and J gave up 4 bases; unmatched junction bases: 8. The CDR3 sequence is 15 residues long. CDR3: CASNRDREGNQPQHF. The CDR3 DNA follows: TGTGCCAGCAACCGGGACAGGGAGGGAAATCAGCCCCAGCATTTT.

The chain uses TRBV5-1 and TRBJ2-1; the match to TRBD2 covers 10 bases. The V segment lost 3 bases and the J segment 5 bases; nucleotides outside the gene matches: 8. The germline V gene encodes CDR1 SGHRS and CDR2 YFSETQ. The CDR3 has 16 amino acids. The CDR3 nucleotides read TGCGCCAGCAGCTGGTCCGGGACTAGCGTTGACAATGAGCAGTTCTTC. Its protein is CASSWSGTSVDNEQFF.